The TCR beta chain described here comes from a study of blood T cell repertoires in COVID-19. About the study: COVID-19 samples from acute and convalescent phases originated in the United States, Italy and Spain.

The CDR3 has 14 residues. V shed 3 bases, J shed 0 bases, and the junction held 0 bases outside the gene matches. In germline, CDR1 is SGHTA, CDR2 FQGNSA. Produced via immunoSEQ multiplex PCR; TCRdb's table is partial and in-frame only. The data show around 290,000 clones, around 88% seen once. The V call is TRBV7-2, the J call TRBJ2-7, with TRBD1 matching 9 bases. This receptor was taken from a man aged 35 to 55 with acute or convalescent COVID-19. Sequencing was carried out using peripheral blood. For the CDR3, the DNA is TGTGCCAGCAGCTTGGACAGGGGCTCCTACGAGCAGTACTTC. Protein product: CASSLDRGSYEQYF.